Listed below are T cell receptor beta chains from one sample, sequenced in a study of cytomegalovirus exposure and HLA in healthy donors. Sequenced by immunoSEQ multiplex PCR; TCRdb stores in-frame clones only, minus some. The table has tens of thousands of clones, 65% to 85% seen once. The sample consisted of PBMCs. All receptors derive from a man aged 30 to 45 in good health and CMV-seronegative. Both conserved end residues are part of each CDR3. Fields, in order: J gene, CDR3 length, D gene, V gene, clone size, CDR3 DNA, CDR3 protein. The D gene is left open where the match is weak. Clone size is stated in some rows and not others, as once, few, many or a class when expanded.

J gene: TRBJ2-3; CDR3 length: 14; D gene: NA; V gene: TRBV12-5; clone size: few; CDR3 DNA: TGTGCTAGTGGTAACAGTTCTAGCACAGATACGCAGTATTTT; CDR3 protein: CASGNSSSTDTQYF
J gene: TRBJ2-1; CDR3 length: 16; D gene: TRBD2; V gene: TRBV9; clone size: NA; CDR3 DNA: TGTGCCAGCAGCGTAGTGGGCGGGGGGCCCTACAATGAGCAGTTCTTC; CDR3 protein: CASSVVGGGPYNEQFF
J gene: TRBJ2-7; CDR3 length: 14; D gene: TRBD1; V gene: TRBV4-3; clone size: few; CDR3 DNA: TGCGCCAGCAGCCAAGGGACAGGACGCTACGAGCAGTACTTC; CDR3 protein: CASSQGTGRYEQYF
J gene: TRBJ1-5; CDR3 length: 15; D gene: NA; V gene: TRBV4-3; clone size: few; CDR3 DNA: TGCGCCAGCAGCCAAGATGTTGCGGGTCTTCAGCCCCAGCATTTT; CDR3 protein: CASSQDVAGLQPQHF
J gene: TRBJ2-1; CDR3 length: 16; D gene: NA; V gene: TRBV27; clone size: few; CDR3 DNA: TGTGCCAGCAGTTTAACAGGGATCAACTCCTACAATGAGCAGTTCTTC; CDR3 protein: CASSLTGINSYNEQFF
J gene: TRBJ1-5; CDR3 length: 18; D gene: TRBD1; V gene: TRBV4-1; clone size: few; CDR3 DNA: TGCGCCAGCAGCCTTCTCCCAGGAGGGGGACAGCTAAATCAGCCCCAGCATTTT; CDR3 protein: CASSLLPGGGQLNQPQHF
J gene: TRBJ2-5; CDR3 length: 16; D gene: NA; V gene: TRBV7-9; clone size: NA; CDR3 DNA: TGTGCCAGCAGCCGTGGACGGAGGGCCGGCGAAGAGACCCAGTACTTC; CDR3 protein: CASSRGRRAGEETQYF
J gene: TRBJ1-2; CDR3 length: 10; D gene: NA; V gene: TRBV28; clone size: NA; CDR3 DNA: TGTGCCAGCAGTTTCAATGGCTACACCTTC; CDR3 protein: CASSFNGYTF
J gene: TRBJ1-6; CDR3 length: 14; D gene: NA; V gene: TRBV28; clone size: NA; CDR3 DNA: TGTGCCAGCAGTTTGCGGGGGGATAATTCACCCCTCCACTTT; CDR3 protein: CASSLRGDNSPLHF
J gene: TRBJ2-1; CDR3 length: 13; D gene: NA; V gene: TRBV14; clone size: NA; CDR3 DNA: TGTGCCAGCAGCCCCACTCTCAGGGTCGGGCAGTTCTTC; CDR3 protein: CASSPTLRVGQFF
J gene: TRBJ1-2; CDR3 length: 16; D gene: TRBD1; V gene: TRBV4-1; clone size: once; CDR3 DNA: TGCGCCAGCAGCCAAGATGGGCAGGGGACAGGGTATGGCTACACCTTC; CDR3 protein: CASSQDGQGTGYGYTF
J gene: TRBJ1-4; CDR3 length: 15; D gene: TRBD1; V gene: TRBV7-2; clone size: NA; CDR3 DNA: TGTGCCAGCAGCTTAGTCGACAGGGGCAATGAAAAACTGTTTTTT; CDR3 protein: CASSLVDRGNEKLFF
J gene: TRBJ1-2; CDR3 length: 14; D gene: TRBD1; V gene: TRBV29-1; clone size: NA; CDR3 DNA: TGCAGCGTGGGAGACAGGGTCAATAACTATGGCTACACCTTC; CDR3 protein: CSVGDRVNNYGYTF
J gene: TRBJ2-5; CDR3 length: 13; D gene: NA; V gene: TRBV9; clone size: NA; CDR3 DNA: TGTGCCAGCAGCGCCATGGGCGTCGAGACCCAGTACTTC; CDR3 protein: CASSAMGVETQYF
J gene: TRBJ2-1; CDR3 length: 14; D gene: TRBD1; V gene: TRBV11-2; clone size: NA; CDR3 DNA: TGTGCCAGCAGCGTACAGGGGTTCAGCAATGAGCAGTTCTTC; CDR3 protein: CASSVQGFSNEQFF
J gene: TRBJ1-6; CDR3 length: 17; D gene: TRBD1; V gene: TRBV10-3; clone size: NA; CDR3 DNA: TGTGCCATCGGCAAGACAGGGCAAGGAATAAGTGGTTCACCCCTCCACTTT; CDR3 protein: CAIGKTGQGISGSPLHF
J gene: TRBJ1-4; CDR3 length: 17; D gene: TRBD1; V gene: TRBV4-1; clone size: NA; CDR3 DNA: TGCGCCAGCAGCCAAGCCCTACCGACAGGGTGGTATGAAAAACTGTTTTTT; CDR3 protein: CASSQALPTGWYEKLFF
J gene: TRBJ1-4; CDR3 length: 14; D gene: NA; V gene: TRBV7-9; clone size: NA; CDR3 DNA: TGTGCCAGCAGCTTACGAGCAACTAATGAAAAACTGTTTTTT; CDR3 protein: CASSLRATNEKLFF
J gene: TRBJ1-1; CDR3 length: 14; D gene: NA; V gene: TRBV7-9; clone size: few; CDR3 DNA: TGTGCCAGCAGCTTTGACAGGTTCGCTACTGAAGCTTTCTTT; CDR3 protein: CASSFDRFATEAFF
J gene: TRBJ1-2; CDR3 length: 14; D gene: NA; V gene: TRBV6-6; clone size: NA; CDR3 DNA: TGTGCCAGCAGGGGCCAAGACAGGAACTATGGCTACACCTTC; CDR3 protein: CASRGQDRNYGYTF
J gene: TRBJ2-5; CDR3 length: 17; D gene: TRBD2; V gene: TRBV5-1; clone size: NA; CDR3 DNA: TGCGCCAGCAGCTTCAACCCGACTAGCGGGGGGCAAGAGACCCAGTACTTC; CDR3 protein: CASSFNPTSGGQETQYF
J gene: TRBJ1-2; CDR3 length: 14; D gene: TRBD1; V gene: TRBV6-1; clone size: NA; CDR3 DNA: TGTGCCAGCAGTGTCAAACAGGGGCAGGTTGGCTACACCTTC; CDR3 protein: CASSVKQGQVGYTF
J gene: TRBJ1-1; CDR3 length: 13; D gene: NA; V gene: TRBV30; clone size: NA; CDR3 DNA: TGTGCCTGGAGCCGACCTGGGGGAGCGGGAGCTTTCTTT; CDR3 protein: CAWSRPGGAGAFF
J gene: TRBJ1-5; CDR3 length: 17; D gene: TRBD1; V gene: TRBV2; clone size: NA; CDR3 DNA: TGTGCCAGCAGCGGTAGTGCCCCCGGACAGGAAAATCAGCCCCAGCATTTT; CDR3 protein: CASSGSAPGQENQPQHF
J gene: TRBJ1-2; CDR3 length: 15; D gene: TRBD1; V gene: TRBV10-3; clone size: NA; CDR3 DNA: TGTGCCATCAGTGACCCAGGACAGGGGGCTGGCGGCTACACCTTC; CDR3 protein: CAISDPGQGAGGYTF
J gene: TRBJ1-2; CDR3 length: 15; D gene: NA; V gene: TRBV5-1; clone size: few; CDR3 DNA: TGCGCCAGCAGTTGGACAGTGGGAGATAACTATGGCTACACCTTC; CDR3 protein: CASSWTVGDNYGYTF
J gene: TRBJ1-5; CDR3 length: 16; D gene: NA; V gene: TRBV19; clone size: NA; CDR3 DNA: TGTGCCAGTATGGTCCAGGGTGATCGCAGCAATCAGCCCCAGCATTTT; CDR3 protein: CASMVQGDRSNQPQHF
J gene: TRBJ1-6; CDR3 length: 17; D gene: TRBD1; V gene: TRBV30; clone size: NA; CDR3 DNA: TGTGCCTGGAGTGTGTGGGGACAGTCCTCCTATAATTCACCCCTCCACTTT; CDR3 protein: CAWSVWGQSSYNSPLHF
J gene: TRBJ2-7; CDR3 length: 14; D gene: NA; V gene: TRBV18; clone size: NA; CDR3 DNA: TGTGCCAGCTCACCCCCCCCTCCACTTTACGAGCAGTACTTC; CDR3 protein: CASSPPPPLYEQYF
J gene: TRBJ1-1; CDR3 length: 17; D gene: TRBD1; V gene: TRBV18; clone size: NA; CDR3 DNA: TGTGCCAGCTCAGAGCGGACAGGGGGCATTTCGGACACTGAAGCTTTCTTT; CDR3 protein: CASSERTGGISDTEAFF
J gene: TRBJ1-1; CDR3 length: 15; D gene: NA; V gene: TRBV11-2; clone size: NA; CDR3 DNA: TGTGCCAGCAGCTTAGTTCGGGGACTCGGGGCTGAAGCTTTCTTT; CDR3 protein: CASSLVRGLGAEAFF
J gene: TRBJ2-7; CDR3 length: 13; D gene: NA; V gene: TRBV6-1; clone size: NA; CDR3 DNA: TGTGCCAGCATGTACCGGGAGAACGCTCAGCAGTACTTC; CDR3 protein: CASMYRENAQQYF
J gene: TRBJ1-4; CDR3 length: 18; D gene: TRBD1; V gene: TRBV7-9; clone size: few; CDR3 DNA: TGTGCCAGCAGCTACGGACAGGGACCCTCGACTTTGAATGAAAAACTGTTTTTT; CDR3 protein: CASSYGQGPSTLNEKLFF
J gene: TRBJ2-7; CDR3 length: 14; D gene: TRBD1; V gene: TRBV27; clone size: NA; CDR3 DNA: TGTGCCAGCAGTTTAAGGCCGGGACAGGCCGAGCAGTACTTC; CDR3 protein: CASSLRPGQAEQYF
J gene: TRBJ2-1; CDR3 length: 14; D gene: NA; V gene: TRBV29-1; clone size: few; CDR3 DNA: TGCAGCGTCCGGGTGGGGGGTGCGGTTGGGGAGCAGTTCTTC; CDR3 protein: CSVRVGGAVGEQFF
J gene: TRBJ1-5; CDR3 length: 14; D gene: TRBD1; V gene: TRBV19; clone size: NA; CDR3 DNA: TGTGCCAGTAGTTACGGGACAGGGGATCAGCCCCAGCATTTT; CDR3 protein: CASSYGTGDQPQHF
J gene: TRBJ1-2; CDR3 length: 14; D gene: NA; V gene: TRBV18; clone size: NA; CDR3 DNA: TGTGCCAGCTCACCACCGTCCAGGCCCTATGGCTACACCTTC; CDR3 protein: CASSPPSRPYGYTF
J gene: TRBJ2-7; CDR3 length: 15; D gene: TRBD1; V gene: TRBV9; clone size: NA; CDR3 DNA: TGTGCCAGCAGCGTAGCGGGACAGGGGCTCTACGAGCAGTACTTC; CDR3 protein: CASSVAGQGLYEQYF
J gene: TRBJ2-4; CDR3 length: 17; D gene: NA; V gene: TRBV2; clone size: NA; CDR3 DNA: TGTGCCAGCAGTGAAGCCCGAGGGGGGGAATCCAAAAACATTCAGTACTTC; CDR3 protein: CASSEARGGESKNIQYF
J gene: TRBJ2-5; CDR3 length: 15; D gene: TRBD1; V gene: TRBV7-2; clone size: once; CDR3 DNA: TGTGCCAGCAGCTTAGGACAGGGGAAACGGGAGACCCAGTACTTC; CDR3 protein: CASSLGQGKRETQYF
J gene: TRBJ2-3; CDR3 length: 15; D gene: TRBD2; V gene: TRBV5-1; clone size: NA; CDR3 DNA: TGCGCCAGCAGCACTGCTAGCGGGGGAACAGATACGCAGTATTTT; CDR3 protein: CASSTASGGTDTQYF
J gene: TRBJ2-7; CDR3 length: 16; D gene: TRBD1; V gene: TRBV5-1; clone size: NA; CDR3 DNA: TGCGCCAGCAGCTCTTCCCGTGCGGGACAGGGGCGATCACAGTACTTC; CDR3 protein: CASSSSRAGQGRSQYF
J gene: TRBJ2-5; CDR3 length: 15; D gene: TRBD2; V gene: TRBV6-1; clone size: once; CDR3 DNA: TGTGCCAGCAGGTCCAAGCGGGGGGAAAAAGAGACCCAGTACTTC; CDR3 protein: CASRSKRGEKETQYF
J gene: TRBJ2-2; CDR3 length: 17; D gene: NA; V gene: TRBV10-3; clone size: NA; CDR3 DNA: TGTGCCATCAGTGAGTCGGTTAGCTTAGACTACACCGGGGAGCTGTTTTTT; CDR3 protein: CAISESVSLDYTGELFF
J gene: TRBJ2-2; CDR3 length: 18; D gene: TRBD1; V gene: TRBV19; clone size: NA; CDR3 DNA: TGTGCCAGTAGTCGACAACCATTGGACAGGACTAACACCGGGGAGCTGTTTTTT; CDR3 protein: CASSRQPLDRTNTGELFF
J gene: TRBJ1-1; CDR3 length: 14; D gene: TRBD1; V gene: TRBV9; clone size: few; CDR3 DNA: TGTGCCAGCAGCCCCATTTCGGGACAGGGAGAAGCTTTCTTT; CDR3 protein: CASSPISGQGEAFF